Listed here are 9 T cell receptor beta chains from one sample, sequenced in a study of T cell responses to AZD1222 COVID-19 vaccine. Profiled with immunoSEQ multiplex PCR; TCRdb holds only in-frame clones, not every one. The sample lists 180,000 or so clones; about 91% were seen once. This specimen was peripheral blood, taken 28 days after the second AZD1222 dose. The receptors originated from an adult who received the AZD1222 COVID-19 vaccine.

The V and J genes are TRBV7-3 and TRBJ2-1; TRBD2 is a possible D gene (6 bases). This CDR3 spans 13 amino acids. The V and J ends lost 5 bases and 5 bases respectively, with 10 bases between them. The germline V gene encodes CDR1 SGHTA and CDR2 FQGTGA. CDR3 sequence reads: CASSGTLNNEQFF. In DNA, the CDR3 is TGTGCCAGCAGCGGGACTCTTAACAATGAGCAGTTCTTC.

V and J are TRBV19 and TRBJ2-3, with unresolved D. The length of the CDR3 is 13 residues. Trimming cost V 1 base and J 0 bases, with 2 bases left between them. Germline lookup yields CDR1 LNHDA and CDR2 SQIVND (reference sequence). The CDR3 DNA follows: TGTGCCAGTAGTATAGCGAGCACAGATACGCAGTATTTT. It yields the protein CASSIASTDTQYF.

J is TRBJ1-2 and V is TRBV29-1; 7 bases are a match to TRBD1. This CDR3 spans 16 amino acids. The germline V gene has CDR1 SQVTM and CDR2 ANQGSEA. Germline trimming cut 3 bases from V and 3 bases from J; bases unmatched to any gene: 13. Here the CDR3 DNA reads TGCAGCGTTGAGGGGTCGAGGACAGGTCCACACTATGGCTACACCTTC. Protein: CSVEGSRTGPHYGYTF.

The J gene is TRBJ2-1, the V gene TRBV7-2, with 8 bases that match TRBD2. The CDR3 totals 16 residues. Looked up from germline, CDR1 is SGHTA and CDR2 is FQGNSA. V gave up 2 bases and J gave up 7 bases; unmatched junction bases: 10. As DNA, the CDR3 is TGTGCCAGCAGCTTACCTCGGGGGGGATCTACGAATGAGCAGTTCTTC. It codes for CASSLPRGGSTNEQFF. The whole variable domain, filled in from reference TRBV7-2 and TRBJ2-1, reads GAGVSQSPSNKVTEKGKDVELRCDPISGHTALYWYRQSLGQGLEFLIYFQGNSAPDKSGLPSDRFSAERTGGSVSTLTIQRTQQEDSAVYLCASSLPRGGSTNEQFFGPGTRLTVL.

CDR3 bases: TGTGCCAGCAGCCCCCGACAGGCTGTGGCCAAAAACATTCAGTACTTC. This gives the protein CASSPRQAVAKNIQYF. The chain links TRBV3-1 (or the pseudogene TRBV3-2) to TRBJ2-4, with D perhaps matching TRBD1 (6 bases). There are 16 residues in the CDR3. Germline CDR1 is LGHDT and CDR2 is YNNKEL (reference sequence). Trimming took 4 bases from V and 1 from J, leaving 14 bases between them.

The chain uses TRBV11-2 and TRBJ2-7; TRBD1 might be the D (8 bases). CDR1 is SGHAT, CDR2 FQNNGV, per germline. Trimming shortened V by 5 bases and J by 4 bases, and 15 bases separated the two germline ends. This CDR3 is 14 amino acids long. CDR3 coding DNA: TGTGCCAGCAGCGAACAGGGGGGGCCTTACGAGCAGTACTTC. This gives the protein CASSEQGGPYEQYF.

The chain carries TRBV11-2 and TRBJ1-6; possibly TRBD1 for D (5 bases). Trimming removed 2 bases from V and 7 bases from J, with 12 bases in between. This CDR3 contains 15 residues. Germline V gives CDR1 SGHAT, CDR2 FQNNGV. For the CDR3, the DNA is TGTGCCAGCAGCTTACGCCCAGGGCAGAATTCACCCCTCCACTTT. Encoded protein: CASSLRPGQNSPLHF.

The chain recombines TRBV19 with TRBJ2-1; 7 bases are a match to TRBD2. J lost 0 bases, V lost 6 bases, and 8 bases had no gene match. The CDR3 spans 16 residues. CDR1 LNHDA and CDR2 SQIVND come from the germline V gene (reference sequence). The DNA of the CDR3 is TGTGCCAGTAGGTCCCAAGGGGAGGGCTCCTACAATGAGCAGTTCTTC. The encoded protein is CASRSQGEGSYNEQFF. The full variable domain, rest sourced from reference TRBV19 and TRBJ2-1, is DGGITQSPKYLFRKEGQNVTLSCEQNLNHDAMYWYRQDPGQGLRLIYYSQIVNDFQKGDIAEGYSVSREKKESFPLTVTSAQKNPTAFYLCASRSQGEGSYNEQFFGPGTRLTVL.

This sequence joins TRBV5-6 and TRBJ2-2, with 8 bases fitting TRBD1. Losses at the gene ends were 2 bases for V and 7 bases for J; bases not matched to a gene: 10. Germline loops: CDR1 SGHDT, CDR2 YYEEEE. The CDR3 is made up of 16 amino acids. Here the CDR3 DNA reads TGTGCCAGCAGCTTACCGGGACAGGTTTATGTCGGGGAGCTGTTTTTT. It yields the protein CASSLPGQVYVGELFF.